The clone carrying this T cell receptor (beta chain) was recorded at least ten times. The data derive from a study of T-cell reconstitution after alpha-beta-depleted transplantation in children. Trimming at V came to 6 bases and at J to 3 bases, leaving 7 bases not matched to a gene. The CDR3 consists of 15 residues. Germline V lookup: CDR1 MDHEN, CDR2 SYDVKM. Unique molecular identifiers were incorporated during preparation of the TCRbeta library. Via MiXCR, TCRdb re-called the PCR reads, giving one row per CDR3 protein. This sample has about 360,000 distinct CDR3 sequences, with about an eighth found just once.

The genes are TRBV28 and TRBJ1-4, with TRBD1 matching 7 bases. Sequencing was performed on PBMCs, taken from the stem cell graft. This TCR derives from a human donor who donated a stem cell graft to a child with Fanconi anemia. CDR3 amino acids: CASSPTTGSNEKLFF. The CDR3 region has the DNA TGTGCCAGCAGCCCTACGACAGGGTCTAATGAAAAACTGTTTTTT.